The 9 T cell receptor beta chains below were found in one sample sequenced in a study of T cells after yellow fever vaccination. Via MiXCR, TCRdb re-called the 5' RACE reads, giving one row per CDR3 protein. The data contain 300,000 to 350,000 distinct CDR3 sequences, roughly 10% of them singletons. Specimen: CD4+ T cells sorted from PBMCs, collected 45 days after the yellow fever booster vaccination. The receptors come from a man in his late teens or twenties who received the YFV17D yellow fever vaccine.

This clonotype was detected many times. The chain has TRBV10-3 and TRBJ2-3; tentatively, D is TRBD1 (8 bases). V was cut by 11 bases and J by 2 bases, with 20 bases left in between. Germline V gene sequence: CDR1 ENHRY, CDR2 SYGVKD. The CDR3 loop spans 15 amino acids. The CDR3 loop reads CAASAQGGTTDTQYF. CDR3 sequence (DNA): TGTGCCGCCAGCGCACAGGGGGGGACCACAGATACGCAGTATTTT.

In its sample, this clonotype was seen a few times. The rearrangement uses TRBV5-4 and TRBJ2-3, with 12 bases matching TRBD2. CDR1 and CDR2 (germline): SGHNT, YYREEE (reference sequence). The CDR3 length is 17 residues. Germline trimming cut 0 bases from V and 6 bases from J; bases unmatched to any gene: 8. DNA of the CDR3: TGTGCCAGCAGCTTGGTCCCTAGCGGGGGGGCTGGGGATACGCAGTATTTT. Residues: CASSLVPSGGAGDTQYF. The complete variable domain, with remaining parts taken from reference TRBV5-4 and TRBJ2-3, reads ETGVTQSPTHLIKTRGQQVTLRCSSQSGHNTVSWYQQALGQGPQFIFQYYREEENGRGNFPPRFSGLQFPNYSSELNVNALELDDSALYLCASSLVPSGGAGDTQYFGPGTRLTVL.

The chain joins TRBV12-3 or TRBV12-4 to TRBJ2-2; D could derive from TRBD1 or TRBD2 (5 bases each). The CDR3 totals 16 residues. V gave up 3 bases and J gave up 4 bases, with 15 bases separating them. CDR3 nucleotides: TGTGCCAGCAGTTTGTGGGACGTGAAAATCACCGGGGAGCTGTTTTTT. Its translation is CASSLWDVKITGELFF.

The chain is built from TRBV7-3 and TRBJ2-1; D uncertain. The germline V gene encodes CDR1 SGHTA and CDR2 FQGTGA. This CDR3 contains 13 residues. Between the trimmed V and J ends, which lost 5 bases and 9 bases, there was a span of 14 bases. CDR3 in amino acids: CASSPRVGGEQFF. The CDR3, as DNA: TGTGCCAGCAGCCCCCGGGTGGGCGGTGAGCAGTTCTTC.

This rearrangement joins TRBV5-1 to TRBJ2-1; 8 positions match TRBD2. Looked up from germline, CDR1 is SGHRS and CDR2 is YFSETQ. V lost 0 bases, J lost 5 bases, and 4 bases stayed unmatched. This CDR3 has 15 residues. CDR3 sequence: CASSLVAGGHNEQFF. The CDR3 nucleotides read TGCGCCAGCAGCTTGGTCGCGGGGGGTCACAATGAGCAGTTCTTC.

The CDR3 DNA follows: TGCGCCAGCAGCTTGGCGGTAGCGGGGGTATTCAGCACAGATACGCAGTATTTT. This encodes CASSLAVAGVFSTDTQYF. The chain has TRBV5-1 and TRBJ2-3; 9 nucleotides align to TRBD2. The CDR3 has 18 residues. Germline trimming cut 0 bases from V and 0 bases from J; bases unmatched to any gene: 8. Germline V gives CDR1 SGHRS, CDR2 YFSETQ.

The chain uses TRBV20-1 and TRBJ1-2; D gene ambiguous. The CDR3 loop spans 12 amino acids. With 3 bases removed from V and 0 bases from J, the gap between germline ends came to 5 bases. Germline V gene lookup returns CDR1 DFQATT and CDR2 SNEGSKA (reference sequence). In DNA, the CDR3 is TGCAGTGCTAGGGGATCTAACTATGGCTACACCTTC. Translated: CSARGSNYGYTF.

The chain uses TRBV7-3 and TRBJ2-7; possible D gene TRBD1, 5 bases. With 5 bases removed from V and 0 bases from J, the gap between germline ends came to 14 bases. The CDR3 is 15 residues long. Germline V gene sequence: CDR1 SGHTA, CDR2 FQGTGA. In nucleotides, the CDR3 is TGTGCCAGCAGCCTCCAGGCAGGGTACTCCTACGAGCAGTACTTC. It codes for CASSLQAGYSYEQYF.

This clonotype was observed many times. Here the CDR3 DNA reads TGCAGCGTTGTTGGAGAAACAGATACGCAGTATTTT. Protein: CSVVGETDTQYF. This chain connects TRBV29-1 to TRBJ2-3, with no clear D. The CDR3 covers 12 residues. Germline V gives CDR1 SQVTM, CDR2 ANQGSEA. V lost 4 bases and J 3 bases, leaving 8 bases between the germline ends.